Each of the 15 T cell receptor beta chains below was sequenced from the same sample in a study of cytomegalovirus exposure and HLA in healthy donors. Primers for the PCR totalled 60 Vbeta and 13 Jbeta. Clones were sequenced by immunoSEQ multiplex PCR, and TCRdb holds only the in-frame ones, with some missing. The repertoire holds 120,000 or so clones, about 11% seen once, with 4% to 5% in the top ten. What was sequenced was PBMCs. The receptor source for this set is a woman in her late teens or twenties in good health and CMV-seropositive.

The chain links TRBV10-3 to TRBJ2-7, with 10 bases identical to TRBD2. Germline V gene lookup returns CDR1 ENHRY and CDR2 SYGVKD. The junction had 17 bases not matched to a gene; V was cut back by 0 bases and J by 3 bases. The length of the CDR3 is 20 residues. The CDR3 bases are TGTGCCATCAGTGAGTCGTTTCGGGTTGACGGACTAGCGGATTACTACGAGCAGTACTTC. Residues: CAISESFRVDGLADYYEQYF.

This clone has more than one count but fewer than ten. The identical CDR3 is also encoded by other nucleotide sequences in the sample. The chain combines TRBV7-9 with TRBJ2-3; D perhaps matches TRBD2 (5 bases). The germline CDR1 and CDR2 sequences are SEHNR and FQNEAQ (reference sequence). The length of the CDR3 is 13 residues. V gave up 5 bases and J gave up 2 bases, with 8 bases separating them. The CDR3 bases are TGTGCCAGCAGCCCGACTAACACAGATACGCAGTATTTT. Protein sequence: CASSPTNTDTQYF.

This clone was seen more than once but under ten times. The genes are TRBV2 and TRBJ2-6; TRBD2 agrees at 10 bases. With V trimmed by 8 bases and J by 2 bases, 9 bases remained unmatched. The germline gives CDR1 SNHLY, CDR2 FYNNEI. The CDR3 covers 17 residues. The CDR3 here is CASLVPGTSAGANVLTF. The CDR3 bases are TGTGCCAGCCTCGTGCCCGGGACTAGCGCTGGGGCCAACGTCCTGACTTTC.

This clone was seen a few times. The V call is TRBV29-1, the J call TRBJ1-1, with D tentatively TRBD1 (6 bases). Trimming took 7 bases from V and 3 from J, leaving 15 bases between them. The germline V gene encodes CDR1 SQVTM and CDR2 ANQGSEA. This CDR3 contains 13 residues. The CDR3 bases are TGCAGCGCCCCACAGGGTCCGTACACTGAAGCTTTCTTT. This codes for CSAPQGPYTEAFF.

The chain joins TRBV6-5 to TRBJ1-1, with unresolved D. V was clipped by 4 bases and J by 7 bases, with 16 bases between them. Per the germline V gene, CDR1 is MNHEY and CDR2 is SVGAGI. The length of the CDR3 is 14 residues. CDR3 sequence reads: CASSLFTGGSEAFF. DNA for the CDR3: TGTGCCAGCAGTTTATTTACCGGTGGTAGTGAAGCTTTCTTT.

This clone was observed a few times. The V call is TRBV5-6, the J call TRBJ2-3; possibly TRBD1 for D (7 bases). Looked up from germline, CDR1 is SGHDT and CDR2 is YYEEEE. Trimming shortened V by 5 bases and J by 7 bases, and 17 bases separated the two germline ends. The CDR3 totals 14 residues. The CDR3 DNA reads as TGTGCCAGCAGTTCAGGGGGAGGTGAAAATACGCAGTATTTT. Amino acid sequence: CASSSGGGENTQYF.

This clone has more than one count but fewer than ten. Here the CDR3 DNA reads TGTGCCAGTAGGGCGGGACAGGGGGCAGGGGAGCTGTTTTTT. Protein: CASRAGQGAGELFF. The chain links TRBV19 to TRBJ2-2; 12 nucleotides line up with TRBD1. Trimming removed 6 bases from V and 8 bases from J; junction bases left unmatched: 4. The germline V gene encodes CDR1 LNHDA and CDR2 SQIVND (reference sequence). CDR3 length equals 14 residues.

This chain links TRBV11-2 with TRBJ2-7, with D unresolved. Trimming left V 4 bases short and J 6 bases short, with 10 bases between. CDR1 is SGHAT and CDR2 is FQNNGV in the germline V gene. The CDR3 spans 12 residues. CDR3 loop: CASSSQDLEQYF. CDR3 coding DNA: TGTGCCAGCAGCTCGCAGGATCTCGAGCAGTACTTC.

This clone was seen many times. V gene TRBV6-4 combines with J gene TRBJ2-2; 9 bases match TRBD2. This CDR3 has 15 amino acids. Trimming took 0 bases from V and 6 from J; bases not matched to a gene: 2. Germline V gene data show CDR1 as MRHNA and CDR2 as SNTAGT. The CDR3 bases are TGTGCCAGCAGTGACTCCACTAGCGGGTCCGGGGAGCTGTTTTTT. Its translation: CASSDSTSGSGELFF.

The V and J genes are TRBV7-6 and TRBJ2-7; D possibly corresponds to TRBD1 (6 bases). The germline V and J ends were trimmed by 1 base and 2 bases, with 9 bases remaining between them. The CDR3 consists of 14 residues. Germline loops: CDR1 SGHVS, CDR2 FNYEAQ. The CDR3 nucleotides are TGTGCCAGCAGCTTAGAGGGGGACACCTACGAGCAGTACTTC. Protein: CASSLEGDTYEQYF. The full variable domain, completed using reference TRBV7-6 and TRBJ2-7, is GAGVSQSPRYKVTKRGQDVALRCDPISGHVSLYWYRQALGQGPEFLTYFNYEAQQDKSGLPNDRFSAERPEGSISTLTIQRTEQRDSAMYRCASSLEGDTYEQYFGPGTRLTVT.

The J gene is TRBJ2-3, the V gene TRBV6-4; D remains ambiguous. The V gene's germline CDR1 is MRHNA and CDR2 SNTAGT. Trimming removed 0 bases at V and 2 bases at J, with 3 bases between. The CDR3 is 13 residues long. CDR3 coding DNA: TGTGCCAGCAGTGACTCCGTCACAGATACGCAGTATTTT. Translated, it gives CASSDSVTDTQYF.

The CDR3: CASSLGAGGPYEQYF. In DNA, the CDR3 is TGTGCCAGCAGCTTAGGAGCGGGAGGGCCGTACGAGCAGTACTTC. The chain joins TRBV13 to TRBJ2-7; 10 nucleotides align to TRBD2. The J segment lost 4 bases and the V segment lost 0 bases, leaving 3 bases of the junction unmatched. The germline V gene has CDR1 PRHDT and CDR2 FYEKMQ (reference sequence). The CDR3 spans 15 residues.

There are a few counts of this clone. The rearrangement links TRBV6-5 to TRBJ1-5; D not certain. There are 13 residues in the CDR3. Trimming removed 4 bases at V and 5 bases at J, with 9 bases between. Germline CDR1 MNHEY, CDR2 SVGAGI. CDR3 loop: CASSSLGDQPQHF. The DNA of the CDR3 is TGTGCCAGCAGTTCTCTCGGGGATCAGCCCCAGCATTTT.

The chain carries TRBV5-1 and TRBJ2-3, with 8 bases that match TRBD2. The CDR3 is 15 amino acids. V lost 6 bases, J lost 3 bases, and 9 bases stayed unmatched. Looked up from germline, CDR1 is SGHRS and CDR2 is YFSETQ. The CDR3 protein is CASTASGSPTDTQYF. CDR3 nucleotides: TGCGCCAGCACCGCAAGCGGGAGTCCGACAGATACGCAGTATTTT.

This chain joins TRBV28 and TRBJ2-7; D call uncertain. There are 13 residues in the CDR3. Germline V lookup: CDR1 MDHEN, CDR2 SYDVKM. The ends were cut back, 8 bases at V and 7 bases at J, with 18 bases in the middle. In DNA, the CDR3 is TGTGCCAGCGGAAACCTCCCCGCGCGGGAGCAGTACTTC. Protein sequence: CASGNLPAREQYF.